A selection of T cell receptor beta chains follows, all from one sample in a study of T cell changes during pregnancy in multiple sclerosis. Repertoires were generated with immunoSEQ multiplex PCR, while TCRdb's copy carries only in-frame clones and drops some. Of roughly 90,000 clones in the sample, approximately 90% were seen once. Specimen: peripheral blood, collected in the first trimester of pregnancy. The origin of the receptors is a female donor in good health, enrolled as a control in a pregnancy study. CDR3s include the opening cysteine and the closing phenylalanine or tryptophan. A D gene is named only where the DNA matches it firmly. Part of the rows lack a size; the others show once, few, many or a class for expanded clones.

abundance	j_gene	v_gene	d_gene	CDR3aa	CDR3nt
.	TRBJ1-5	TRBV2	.	CASSRTGTSQPQHF	TGTGCCAGCAGCAGAACCGGGACATCTCAGCCCCAGCATTTT
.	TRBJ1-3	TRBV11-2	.	CASSLVAAAGNTIYF	TGTGCCAGCAGCTTAGTGGCGGCGGCTGGAAACACCATATATTTT
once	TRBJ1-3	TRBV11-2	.	CASSLGDNRGNTIYF	TGTGCCAGCAGCTTAGGGGATAACAGGGGAAACACCATATATTTT
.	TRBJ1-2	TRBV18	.	CASSPKGVANYGYTF	TGTGCCAGCTCACCGAAGGGGGTTGCTAACTATGGCTACACCTTC
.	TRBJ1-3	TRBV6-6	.	CASSFGTIENTIYF	TGTGCCAGCAGTTTCGGGACAATCGAGAACACCATATATTTT
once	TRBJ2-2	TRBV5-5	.	CASSSGPNTGELFF	TGTGCCAGCAGCTCAGGGCCGAACACCGGGGAGCTGTTTTTT
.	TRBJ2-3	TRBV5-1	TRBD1	CASSLGTETDTQYF	TGCGCCAGCAGCCTTGGGACAGAAACAGATACGCAGTATTTT
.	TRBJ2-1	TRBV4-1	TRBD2	CASSQRGEGRNEQFF	TGCGCCAGCAGCCAACGTGGGGAGGGACGCAATGAGCAGTTCTTC
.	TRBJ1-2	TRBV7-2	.	CASSLATAELIGYTF	TGTGCCAGCAGCTTAGCCACAGCGGAACTAATCGGCTACACCTTC
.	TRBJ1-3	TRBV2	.	CASEPPGREAGNTIYF	TGTGCCAGTGAACCCCCGGGCAGGGAAGCTGGAAACACCATATATTTT
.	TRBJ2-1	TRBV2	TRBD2	CASSEIGLGKDAQFF	TGTGCCAGCAGTGAAATCGGACTAGGGAAGGATGCGCAGTTCTTC
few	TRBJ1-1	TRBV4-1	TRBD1	CASSPAVPGQGSPEAFF	TGCGCCAGCAGCCCGGCGGTTCCGGGACAGGGAAGCCCTGAAGCTTTCTTT
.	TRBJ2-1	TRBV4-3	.	CASSQDPGSNEQFF	TGCGCCAGCAGCCAAGATCCAGGCTCCAATGAGCAGTTCTTC
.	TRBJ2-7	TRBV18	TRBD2	CASSISGESYEQYF	TGTGCCAGCTCAATTAGCGGGGAATCCTACGAGCAGTACTTC
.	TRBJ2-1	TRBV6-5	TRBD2	CASSYSRAGGRRFF	TGTGCCAGCAGTTACTCACGAGCGGGGGGGCGGCGGTTCTTC
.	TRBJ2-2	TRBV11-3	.	CASSLSSNTGELFF	TGTGCCAGCAGCTTATCATCGAACACCGGGGAGCTGTTTTTT
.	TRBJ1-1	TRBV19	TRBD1	CASSTRPGQGSTEAFF	TGTGCCAGTAGTACGAGACCGGGACAGGGGTCCACTGAAGCTTTCTTT
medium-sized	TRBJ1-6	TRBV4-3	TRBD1	CASSPRQGIYSPLHF	TGCGCCAGCAGCCCTAGACAGGGAATTTATTCACCCCTCCACTTT
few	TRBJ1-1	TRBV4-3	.	CASSQDTETEAFF	TGCGCCAGCAGCCAAGATACGGAGACTGAAGCTTTCTTT
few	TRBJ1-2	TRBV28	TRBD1	CASSPGQSSYGYTF	TGTGCCAGCAGTCCGGGACAGTCTTCCTATGGCTACACCTTC
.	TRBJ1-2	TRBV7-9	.	CASSSEGGYGYTF	TGTGCCAGCAGCTCTGAAGGGGGCTATGGCTACACCTTC
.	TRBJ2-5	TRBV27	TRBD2	CASSLYGGTSSQLGETQYF	TGTGCCAGCAGTTTATACGGGGGGACTAGCTCACAGCTAGGGGAGACCCAGTACTTC
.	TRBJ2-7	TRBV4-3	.	CASSQTPRYEQYF	TGCGCCAGCAGCCAGACCCCTAGGTACGAGCAGTACTTC
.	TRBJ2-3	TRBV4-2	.	CASSRRTGGGTDTQYF	TGTGCCAGCAGCCGAAGAACGGGCGGGGGCACAGATACGCAGTATTTT
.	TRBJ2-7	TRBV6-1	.	CASSEAHNSYEQYF	TGTGCCAGCAGTGAAGCGCACAACTCCTACGAGCAGTACTTC
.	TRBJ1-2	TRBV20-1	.	CSAFQYGYTF	TGCAGTGCTTTTCAGTATGGCTACACCTTC
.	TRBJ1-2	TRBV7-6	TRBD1	CASSPGTGGPNYGYTF	TGTGCCAGCAGCCCCGGGACAGGGGGGCCTAACTATGGCTACACCTTC
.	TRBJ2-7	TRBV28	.	CASSLSLQGRYEQYF	TGTGCCAGCAGTTTATCCCTTCAGGGCCGATACGAGCAGTACTTC
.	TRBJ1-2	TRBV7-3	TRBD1	CASSKSAGQGLFGYTF	TGTGCCAGCAGCAAATCCGCCGGACAGGGCCTCTTTGGCTACACCTTC
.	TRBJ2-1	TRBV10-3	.	CASRPYRAGNEQFF	TGTGCCTCCCGGCCCTACAGGGCCGGCAATGAGCAGTTCTTC
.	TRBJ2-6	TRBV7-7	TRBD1	CASSLGQGGSGANVLTF	TGTGCTAGCAGCTTAGGCCAAGGGGGCTCAGGGGCCAACGTCCTGACTTTC
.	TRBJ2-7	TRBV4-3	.	CASSQKGSTYEQYF	TGCGCCAGCAGCCAGAAGGGGTCCACCTACGAGCAGTACTTC
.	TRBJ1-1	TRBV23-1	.	CASSRLPGETPKMITEAFF	TGCGCCAGCAGTCGCCTCCCGGGGGAGACTCCGAAAATGATCACTGAAGCTTTCTTT
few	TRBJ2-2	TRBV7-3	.	CASSLTEVSTGELFF	TGTGCCAGCAGCTTAACGGAGGTATCCACCGGGGAGCTGTTTTTT
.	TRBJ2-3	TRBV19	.	CASSFRGGDTQYF	TGTGCCAGTAGTTTCCGCGGTGGAGATACGCAGTATTTT
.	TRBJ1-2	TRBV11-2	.	CASRGSNGYTF	TGTGCCAGCAGGGGCTCGAATGGCTACACCTTC
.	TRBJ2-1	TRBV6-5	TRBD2	CASSYSRSGGANEQFF	TGTGCCAGCAGTTACTCGAGAAGCGGGGGGGCGAATGAGCAGTTCTTC
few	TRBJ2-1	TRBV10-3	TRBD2	CAISESQASGDYNEQFF	TGTGCCATCAGTGAGTCTCAGGCTAGCGGGGATTACAATGAGCAGTTCTTC
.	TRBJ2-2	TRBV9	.	CASSVPRSGSNTGELFF	TGTGCCAGCAGCGTACCCAGGAGCGGGTCGAACACCGGGGAGCTGTTTTTT
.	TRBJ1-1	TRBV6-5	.	CASTQGTDTEAFF	TGTGCCAGCACCCAGGGGACCGACACTGAAGCTTTCTTT
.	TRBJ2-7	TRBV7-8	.	CASSLGQMGEQYF	TGTGCCAGCAGCCTTGGACAGATGGGCGAGCAGTACTTC
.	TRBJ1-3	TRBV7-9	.	CASSPPDWRSGNTIYF	TGTGCCAGCAGCCCACCAGACTGGCGCTCTGGAAACACCATATATTTT
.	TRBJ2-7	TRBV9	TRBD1	CASSPRTGVTTVEQYF	TGTGCCAGCAGCCCAAGGACAGGGGTAACGACGGTCGAGCAGTACTTC
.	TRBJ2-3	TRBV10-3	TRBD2	CAIAGTSGTDTQYF	TGTGCCATTGCCGGGACTAGCGGCACAGATACGCAGTATTTT
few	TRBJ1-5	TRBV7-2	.	CASSLGQNQPQHF	TGTGCCAGCAGCTTAGGGCAGAATCAGCCCCAGCATTTT
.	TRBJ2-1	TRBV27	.	CASSLEPGSYVYNEQFF	TGTGCCAGCAGTTTAGAGCCGGGGTCGTACGTCTACAATGAGCAGTTCTTC
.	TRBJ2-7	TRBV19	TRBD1	CASSIKGTGETYEQYF	TGTGCCAGTAGTATCAAGGGGACAGGCGAAACCTACGAGCAGTACTTC